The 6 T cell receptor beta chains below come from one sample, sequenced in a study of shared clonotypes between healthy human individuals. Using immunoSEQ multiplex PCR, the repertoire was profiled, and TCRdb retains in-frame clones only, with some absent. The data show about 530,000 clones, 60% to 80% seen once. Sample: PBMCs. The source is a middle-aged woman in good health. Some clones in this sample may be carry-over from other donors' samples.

The CDR3 reads CASSFHLTSAYNEQFF. Here the CDR3 DNA reads TGTGCCAGCAGTTTCCATTTGACTAGCGCGTACAATGAGCAGTTCTTC. This chain connects TRBV6-7 to TRBJ2-1; 8 bases match TRBD2. TRBV6-7 is noted as an ORF with a role that remains uncertain. This CDR3 has 16 residues. Trimming cost V 4 bases and J 4 bases; bases outside gene matches: 9.

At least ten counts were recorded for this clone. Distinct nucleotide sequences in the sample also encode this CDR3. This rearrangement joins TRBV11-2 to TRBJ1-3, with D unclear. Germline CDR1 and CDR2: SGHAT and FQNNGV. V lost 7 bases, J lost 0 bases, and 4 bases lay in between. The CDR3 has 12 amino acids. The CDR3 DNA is TGTGCCAGCACCCGCTCTGGAAACACCATATATTTT. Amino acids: CASTRSGNTIYF.

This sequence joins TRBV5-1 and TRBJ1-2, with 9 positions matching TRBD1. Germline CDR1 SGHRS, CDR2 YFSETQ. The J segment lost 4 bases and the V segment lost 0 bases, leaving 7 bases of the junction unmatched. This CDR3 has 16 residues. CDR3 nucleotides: TGCGCCAGCAGCTTGGCGGGACAGGGATCAGGCTATGGCTACACCTTC. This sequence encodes CASSLAGQGSGYGYTF.

The CDR3: CASSVQGANTGELFF. For the CDR3, the DNA is TGTGCCAGCAGCGTACAGGGGGCGAACACCGGGGAGCTGTTTTTT. This chain links TRBV9 with TRBJ2-2, with 7 bases matching TRBD1. Germline lookup yields CDR1 SGDLS and CDR2 YYNGEE. The CDR3 length is 15 residues. The ends lost 1 base at V and 0 bases at J; junction bases unmatched: 0. Complete variable domain (other parts from reference TRBV9 and TRBJ2-2): DSGVTQTPKHLITATGQRVTLRCSPRSGDLSVYWYQQSLDQGLQFLIQYYNGEERAKGNILERFSAQQFPDLHSELNLSSLELGDSALYFCASSVQGANTGELFFGEGSRLTVL.

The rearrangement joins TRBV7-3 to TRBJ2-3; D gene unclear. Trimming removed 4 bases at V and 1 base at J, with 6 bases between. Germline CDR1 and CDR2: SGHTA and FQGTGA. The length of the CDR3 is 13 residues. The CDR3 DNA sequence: TGTGCCAGCAGCTCCATCCGCACAGATACGCAGTATTTT. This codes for CASSSIRTDTQYF.

This CDR3 reads CASSQEFWQGSDTQYF. In DNA form, the CDR3 reads TGCGCCAGCAGCCAAGAATTTTGGCAGGGATCGGATACGCAGTATTTT. This chain connects TRBV4-3 to TRBJ2-3; perhaps TRBD1 as D (5 bases). Deletions cut 0 bases from V and 6 bases from J, with 16 bases between. This CDR3 is built from 16 residues. Per the germline V gene, CDR1 is LGHNA and CDR2 is YSLEER.